One sample yielded the 26 T cell receptor beta chains listed below, sequenced in a study of T cell changes during pregnancy in multiple sclerosis. This table comes from immunoSEQ multiplex PCR, and its TCRdb copy is limited to in-frame clones, with some not included. The table includes about 84,000 clones, over 85% detected once. This specimen consisted of peripheral blood, obtained in the second trimester of pregnancy. These receptors originate from a female donor in good health, enrolled as a control in a pregnancy study.

CDR3 region: CASRIAGDNEQYF. As DNA, the CDR3 is TGTGCCAGCAGAATAGCGGGAGATAACGAGCAGTACTTC. V is TRBV6-6 and J is TRBJ2-7; 9 bases are shared with TRBD2. Germline V CDR1 and CDR2: MNHNY, SVGAGI (reference sequence). Trimming at V came to 6 bases and at J to 5 bases, leaving 5 bases not matched to a gene. This CDR3 is 13 amino acids long.

In its sample, this clone was seen once. V and J are TRBV19 and TRBJ1-2; D is uncertain. Trimming stripped 2 bases from V and 7 bases from J, with 14 bases between. This CDR3 region has 14 residues. CDR1 and CDR2 (germline): LNHDA, SQIVND (reference sequence). CDR3 coding DNA: TGTGCCAGTAGTATACGGGTGGTGTATGGTGGCTACACCTTC. It translates to CASSIRVVYGGYTF.

This sequence joins TRBV7-9 and TRBJ2-7, with D tentatively TRBD1 (5 bases). The V end lost 0 bases, the J end lost 5 bases, and 11 bases lay between the germline ends. Per the germline V gene, CDR1 is SEHNR and CDR2 is FQNEAQ (reference sequence). This CDR3 has 14 amino acids. Here the CDR3 reads CASSLAGASDEQYF. Written as DNA, the CDR3 is TGTGCCAGCAGCTTAGCAGGGGCAAGCGACGAGCAGTACTTC.

This chain uses TRBV10-3 with TRBJ2-5; 11 positions match TRBD2. The CDR3 spans 16 residues. Per germline, CDR1 ENHRY and CDR2 SYGVKD. Losses at the gene ends were 3 bases for V and 5 bases for J; bases not matched to a gene: 8. CDR3 sequence (DNA): TGTGCCATCAGTGACGGAATAGCGGGAGGGGCTGAGACCCAGTACTTC. Protein: CAISDGIAGGAETQYF.

The CDR3 loop is CASSPRGDGSANYGYTF. CDR3 bases: TGTGCCAGCTCACCACGGGGCGATGGCAGCGCTAACTATGGCTACACCTTC. The chain links TRBV18 to TRBJ1-2; possible D gene TRBD1, 5 bases. Per the germline V gene, CDR1 is KGHSH and CDR2 is LQKENI. V lost 1 base, J lost 0 bases, and 15 bases lay in between. The CDR3 totals 17 residues.

The chain recombines TRBV15 with TRBJ1-2, with 9 bases that match TRBD1. After removal of 5 bases from V and 6 bases from J, the junction contained 7 bases not matched to a gene. The CDR3 is 14 residues long. Germline loops: CDR1 LNHNV, CDR2 YYDKDF (reference sequence). CDR3 in DNA: TGTGCCACCAGCCGCGGGACAGGGTGGGATGGCTACACCTTC. It encodes CATSRGTGWDGYTF. The full variable domain, completed using reference TRBV15 and TRBJ1-2, is DAMVIQNPRYQVTQFGKPVTLSCSQTLNHNVMYWYQQKSSQAPKLLFHYYDKDFNNEADTPDNFQSRRPNTSFCFLDIRSPGLGDTAMYLCATSRGTGWDGYTFGSGTRLTVV.

The genes are TRBV2 and TRBJ1-5; 10 positions agree with TRBD1. The CDR3 is made up of 14 amino acids. V lost 6 bases, J lost 6 bases, and 5 bases stayed unmatched. CDR1 SNHLY and CDR2 FYNNEI come from the germline V gene. The CDR3 protein is CASSRDRGSQPQHF. In DNA, the CDR3 is TGTGCCAGCAGCCGGGACAGGGGCAGTCAGCCCCAGCATTTT.

The chain uses TRBV19 and TRBJ2-5, with TRBD1 identical over 8 bases. Germline V gives CDR1 LNHDA, CDR2 SQIVND (reference sequence). The V segment lost 7 bases and the J segment 3 bases; nucleotides outside the gene matches: 7. The CDR3 runs to 14 residues. The CDR3 reads CASMRTGLEETQYF. CDR3 DNA: TGTGCCAGTATGCGGACAGGGCTGGAAGAGACCCAGTACTTC.

V gene TRBV5-1 combines with J gene TRBJ1-5, with D hard to call. V lost 5 bases and J lost 7, with 13 bases in between. CDR1 is SGHRS and CDR2 is YFSETQ in the germline V gene. The CDR3 is 13 residues long. CDR3 DNA: TGCGCCAGCAGTTCTGAGGGTGGACAGCCCCAGCATTTT. It yields the protein CASSSEGGQPQHF.

The V gene is TRBV27, the J gene TRBJ1-4; D not certain. Between the trimmed V and J ends, which lost 5 bases and 2 bases, there was a span of 9 bases. Germline CDR1 is MNHEY and CDR2 is SMNVEV (reference sequence). The CDR3 is made up of 14 amino acids. CDR3 in DNA: TGTGCCAGCAGTCCACTACCGACTAATGAAAAACTGTTTTTT. Translation gives CASSPLPTNEKLFF.

This chain joins TRBV5-4 and TRBJ2-1; TRBD1 agrees at 11 bases. CDR1 is SGHNT and CDR2 is YYREEE in the germline V gene (reference sequence). The CDR3 is 17 amino acids. The J segment lost 1 base and the V segment lost 4 bases, leaving 7 bases of the junction unmatched. The CDR3 DNA is TGTGCCAGCAGCGAGGGGACAGGGGGTATGTCCTACAATGAGCAGTTCTTC. It codes for CASSEGTGGMSYNEQFF.

This chain uses TRBV30 with TRBJ2-5; D gene unclear. V lost 0 bases and J lost 2, with 13 bases in between. Germline V gives CDR1 GTSNPN, CDR2 SVGIG (reference sequence). This CDR3 is 15 amino acids long. CDR3 bases: TGTGCCTGGAGTGTTGGTGAGAAAATTCAAGAGACCCAGTACTTC. The encoded protein is CAWSVGEKIQETQYF.

This rearrangement joins TRBV30 to TRBJ2-7; 7 positions match TRBD2. The germline V gene encodes CDR1 GTSNPN and CDR2 SVGIG (reference sequence). The CDR3 length is 14 residues. The J segment lost 2 bases and the V segment lost 0 bases, leaving 4 bases of the junction unmatched. CDR3 sequence: CAWSVIAGPYEQYF. The CDR3 DNA is TGTGCCTGGAGTGTAATAGCGGGCCCCTACGAGCAGTACTTC.

This chain connects TRBV28 to TRBJ2-7, with D unclear. V lost 6 bases and J lost 5, with 17 bases in between. The CDR3 is made up of 14 amino acids. Germline CDR1 and CDR2: MDHEN and SYDVKM. DNA for the CDR3: TGTGCCAGCAGACCCACTGCGGCGTGGAACGAGCAGTACTTC. This translates into CASRPTAAWNEQYF.

This sequence joins TRBV7-2 and TRBJ2-1, with D hard to call. Germline-derived CDR1 and CDR2 are SGHTA and FQGNSA. V lost 1 base, J lost 0 bases, and 10 bases lay in between. The CDR3 extends over 16 amino acids. Written as DNA, the CDR3 is TGTGCCAGCAGCTTAGGCAGGCGAGACTCCTACAATGAGCAGTTCTTC. Encoded protein: CASSLGRRDSYNEQFF.

This clone came up once. CDR3: CASSEGETQYF. The CDR3 nucleotides are TGTGCCAGCAGCGAGGGAGAGACCCAGTACTTC. J is TRBJ2-5 and V is TRBV7-9; weak D call: TRBD2 (5 bases). Trimming removed 5 bases from V and 4 bases from J, with 5 bases in between. The CDR3 has 11 residues. The V gene's germline CDR1 is SEHNR and CDR2 FQNEAQ (reference sequence).

V usage is TRBV10-3 and J usage is TRBJ2-3, with D possibly matching TRBD1 (5 bases). The germline gives CDR1 ENHRY, CDR2 SYGVKD. V lost 3 bases to trimming and J lost 2 bases, with 12 bases between them. The CDR3 runs to 15 residues. In DNA form, the CDR3 reads TGTGCCATCAGTGACCAGGGTGCCAACACAGATACGCAGTATTTT. Protein sequence: CAISDQGANTDTQYF.

The chain recombines TRBV28 with TRBJ2-5; the match to TRBD1 covers 7 bases. The germline V gene encodes CDR1 MDHEN and CDR2 SYDVKM. The V gene end was trimmed by 4 bases and the J gene end by 6 bases; junction bases not matched to a gene: 8. The CDR3 length is 14 residues. The CDR3 here is CASSSLGGAKTQYF. The DNA for the CDR3 is TGTGCCAGCAGTTCCCTAGGGGGCGCGAAGACCCAGTACTTC.

This clone came up once. This rearrangement joins TRBV4-2 to TRBJ2-7; D uncertain. In germline, CDR1 is LGHNA, CDR2 YNFKEQ. Trimming cost V 2 bases and J 5 bases, with 10 bases left between them. The CDR3 is 13 amino acids. CDR3 DNA: TGTGCCAGCAGCCAACCTAATACTCACGAGCAGTACTTC. It specifies CASSQPNTHEQYF.

This rearrangement joins TRBV4-2 to TRBJ2-2, with TRBD2 matching over 11 bases. CDR3 length: 15 amino acids. V lost 6 bases, J lost 4 bases, and 4 bases stayed unmatched. Looked up from germline, CDR1 is LGHNA and CDR2 is YNFKEQ. CDR3 residues: CASRPLAGVTGELFF. The CDR3 nucleotides read TGTGCCAGCAGGCCACTAGCGGGAGTCACCGGGGAGCTGTTTTTT.

The chain links TRBV25-1 to TRBJ2-3; 9 bases are a match to TRBD2. Germline V gives CDR1 MGHDK, CDR2 SYGVNS. V lost 3 bases to trimming and J lost 4 bases; unmatched junction nucleotides: 8. The CDR3 runs 16 residues. The CDR3 nucleotides read TGTGCCAGCAGTGAGCCAGCGGGGGGAGAGGCAGATACGCAGTATTTT. Its translation: CASSEPAGGEADTQYF. Together with reference TRBV25-1 and TRBJ2-3, the CDR3 gives the full variable domain: EADIYQTPRYLVIGTGKKITLECSQTMGHDKMYWYQQDPGMELHLIHYSYGVNSTEKGDLSSESTVSRIRTEHFPLTLESARPSHTSQYLCASSEPAGGEADTQYFGPGTRLTVL.

This rearrangement joins TRBV11-2 to TRBJ2-5; D is unclear. Germline assignment: CDR1 SGHAT and CDR2 FQNNGV. The CDR3 runs 14 residues. The V and J ends lost 5 bases and 2 bases respectively, with 12 bases between them. The CDR3 DNA reads TGTGCCAGCAGCCCACGCCAACGGCAAGAGACCCAGTACTTC. Translation: CASSPRQRQETQYF.

V and J are TRBV13 and TRBJ2-3; D remains ambiguous. Trimming left V 3 bases short and J 5 bases short, with 9 bases between. This CDR3 contains 13 residues. Germline loops: CDR1 PRHDT, CDR2 FYEKMQ (reference sequence). CDR3 DNA sequence: TGTGCCAGCAGCTTTGGAGTGGTAGATACGCAGTATTTT. Translating it yields CASSFGVVDTQYF.

The chain employs TRBV5-6 and TRBJ1-1, with 10 bases fitting TRBD1. The V gene end was trimmed by 5 bases and the J gene end by 4 bases; junction bases not matched to a gene: 2. The germline CDR1 and CDR2 sequences are SGHDT and YYEEEE. CDR3 length: 13 amino acids. The CDR3 DNA reads as TGTGCCAGCAGGGGACAGGGGTTCACTGAAGCTTTCTTT. This sequence encodes CASRGQGFTEAFF. Full variable domain (rest looked up from reference TRBV5-6 and TRBJ1-1): DAGVTQSPTHLIKTRGQQVTLRCSPKSGHDTVSWYQQALGQGPQFIFQYYEEEERQRGNFPDRFSGHQFPNYSSELNVNALLLGDSALYLCASRGQGFTEAFFGQGTRLTVV.

J is TRBJ2-5 and V is TRBV9; 8 bases fit TRBD2. V lost 3 bases, J lost 5 bases, and 6 bases stayed unmatched. This CDR3 comprises 14 residues. CDR1 SGDLS and CDR2 YYNGEE come from the germline V gene. The CDR3 loop is CASSADSGTETQYF. In nucleotides, the CDR3 is TGTGCCAGCAGCGCAGATAGCGGGACTGAGACCCAGTACTTC.

The V gene is TRBV15, the J gene TRBJ2-1; the match to TRBD2 covers 9 bases. V trimming: 2 bases; J trimming: 7 bases; junction bases outside the gene matches: 12. Germline values: CDR1 LNHNV, CDR2 YYDKDF (reference sequence). CDR3 length equals 17 residues. DNA of the CDR3: TGTGCCACCAGCAGATCGGGCGGGAGGGCGGGGGCGAATGAGCAGTTCTTC. Protein product: CATSRSGGRAGANEQFF.